A selection of T cell receptor beta chains follows, all from one sample in a study of T-cell reconstitution after alpha-beta-depleted transplantation in children. TCRdb re-called the PCR reads with MiXCR, one entry per CDR3 protein. Of approximately 500,000 distinct CDR3 sequences detected, roughly 30% appear once; the ten largest clones hold approximately 39%. The sample in question was PBMCs, obtained before TCRalphabeta/CD19-depleted stem cell transplant. The receptors were gathered from a boy under three years old with Wiskott-Aldrich syndrome, due to receive a stem cell transplant. Both conserved end residues are part of each CDR3. D genes are given only for firm matches. Rows give clone size only sometimes, using once, few, many, or a class for an expanded clone.

j_call: TRBJ2-1
clone_size: many
d_call: NA
v_call: TRBV28
cdr3_aa: CASSQGQGSYNEQFF
cdr3_nt: TGTGCCAGCAGCCAAGGGCAGGGGTCCTACAATGAGCAGTTCTTC

j_call: TRBJ2-1
clone_size: NA
d_call: TRBD2
v_call: TRBV7-2
cdr3_aa: CASSLVGGGDNEQFF
cdr3_nt: TGTGCCAGCAGCTTAGTGGGGGGGGGAGACAATGAGCAGTTCTTC

j_call: TRBJ2-6
clone_size: NA
d_call: TRBD2
v_call: TRBV5-1
cdr3_aa: CASSRLAGGPSGANVLTF
cdr3_nt: TGCGCCAGCAGCAGGTTAGCGGGAGGACCCTCTGGGGCCAACGTCCTGACTTTC

j_call: TRBJ2-1
clone_size: NA
d_call: TRBD2
v_call: TRBV29-1
cdr3_aa: CSVEDPYGGARNEQFF
cdr3_nt: TGCAGCGTTGAAGATCCATACGGGGGGGCGCGCAATGAGCAGTTCTTC

j_call: TRBJ2-2
clone_size: few
d_call: NA
v_call: TRBV20-1
cdr3_aa: CSARDLKGANTGELFF
cdr3_nt: TGCAGTGCTAGAGACCTGAAGGGGGCGAACACCGGGGAGCTGTTTTTT

j_call: TRBJ2-1
clone_size: few
d_call: TRBD2
v_call: TRBV5-1
cdr3_aa: CASSPRTSDGNEQFF
cdr3_nt: TGCGCCAGCAGCCCACGGACTAGCGATGGGAATGAGCAGTTCTTC

j_call: TRBJ2-2
clone_size: few
d_call: TRBD2
v_call: TRBV12-3/TRBV12-4
cdr3_aa: CASRASGNTGELFF
cdr3_nt: TGTGCCAGCAGGGCTAGCGGGAACACCGGGGAGCTGTTTTTT

j_call: TRBJ2-3
clone_size: NA
d_call: NA
v_call: TRBV15
cdr3_aa: CATSRDRAGSRTDTQYF
cdr3_nt: TGTGCCACCAGCAGAGATAGGGCGGGGAGCCGCACAGATACGCAGTATTTT

j_call: TRBJ2-2
clone_size: few
d_call: NA
v_call: TRBV10-3
cdr3_aa: CAIRVSFESGELFF
cdr3_nt: TGTGCCATCAGAGTCAGTTTCGAGAGCGGGGAGCTGTTTTTT

j_call: TRBJ2-5
clone_size: NA
d_call: TRBD2
v_call: TRBV4-1
cdr3_aa: CASSQAGLAGRETQYF
cdr3_nt: TGCGCCAGCAGCCAAGCCGGACTAGCGGGGCGGGAGACCCAGTACTTC

j_call: TRBJ1-1
clone_size: few
d_call: NA
v_call: TRBV20-1
cdr3_aa: CSAHRDPNAEAFF
cdr3_nt: TGCAGTGCCCACAGGGATCCGAACGCTGAAGCTTTCTTT

j_call: TRBJ2-7
clone_size: few
d_call: NA
v_call: TRBV20-1
cdr3_aa: CSAVRDTISYEQYF
cdr3_nt: TGCAGTGCTGTCCGGGACACCATCTCCTACGAGCAGTACTTC

j_call: TRBJ2-2
clone_size: few
d_call: NA
v_call: TRBV6-2/TRBV6-3
cdr3_aa: CASSYSAGGTLTGELFF
cdr3_nt: TGTGCCAGCAGTTACTCGGCTGGCGGGACCCTCACCGGGGAGCTGTTTTTT

j_call: TRBJ2-3
clone_size: NA
d_call: TRBD1
v_call: TRBV20-1
cdr3_aa: CSARGRDRGTYTQYF
cdr3_nt: TGCAGTGCAAGGGGTAGGGACAGGGGAACCTATACGCAGTATTTT

j_call: TRBJ2-1
clone_size: NA
d_call: TRBD2
v_call: TRBV28
cdr3_aa: CASSSSSGLALNNEQFF
cdr3_nt: TGTGCCAGCAGCTCCTCCTCTGGACTAGCCTTGAACAATGAGCAGTTCTTC

j_call: TRBJ2-1
clone_size: NA
d_call: NA
v_call: TRBV24-1
cdr3_aa: CATSDRTGQFF
cdr3_nt: TGTGCCACCAGTGATCGGACTGGGCAGTTCTTC

j_call: TRBJ2-5
clone_size: NA
d_call: TRBD2
v_call: TRBV5-1
cdr3_aa: CASSLVAAGGSETQYF
cdr3_nt: TGCGCCAGCAGCTTGGTGGCAGCGGGAGGATCCGAGACCCAGTACTTC

j_call: TRBJ2-5
clone_size: NA
d_call: NA
v_call: TRBV5-5
cdr3_aa: CASSLAGSIQETQYF
cdr3_nt: TGTGCCAGCAGCTTGGCCGGGTCTATTCAAGAGACCCAGTACTTC

j_call: TRBJ2-1
clone_size: few
d_call: TRBD1
v_call: TRBV12-3/TRBV12-4
cdr3_aa: CASSPLGGHNEQFF
cdr3_nt: TGTGCCAGCAGTCCCTTAGGGGGCCACAATGAGCAGTTCTTC

j_call: TRBJ1-4
clone_size: few
d_call: TRBD1
v_call: TRBV15
cdr3_aa: CATSRDRGVPRTNNEKLFF
cdr3_nt: TGTGCCACCAGCAGGGACAGGGGAGTGCCCCGCACAAATAATGAAAAACTGTTTTTT

j_call: TRBJ2-3
clone_size: few
d_call: TRBD1
v_call: TRBV12-5
cdr3_aa: CASVTTPTGGTDTQYF
cdr3_nt: TGTGCTAGTGTTACCACCCCGACAGGGGGCACAGATACGCAGTATTTT

j_call: TRBJ2-7
clone_size: NA
d_call: NA
v_call: TRBV20-1
cdr3_aa: CSANGVSYEQYF
cdr3_nt: TGCAGTGCAAACGGGGTCTCCTACGAGCAGTACTTC

j_call: TRBJ2-4
clone_size: few
d_call: NA
v_call: TRBV5-1
cdr3_aa: CASSPLWAGPTRVDIQYF
cdr3_nt: TGCGCCAGCAGCCCACTTTGGGCGGGACCTACCCGGGTGGACATTCAGTACTTC

j_call: TRBJ2-7
clone_size: few
d_call: NA
v_call: TRBV12-3/TRBV12-4
cdr3_aa: CASSRTGGHYEQYF
cdr3_nt: TGTGCCAGCAGCCGGACTGGGGGGCACTACGAGCAGTACTTC

j_call: TRBJ2-3
clone_size: NA
d_call: TRBD2
v_call: TRBV2
cdr3_aa: CASRTSPNTDTQYF
cdr3_nt: TGTGCCAGCAGGACTAGCCCGAACACAGATACGCAGTATTTT

j_call: TRBJ2-2
clone_size: NA
d_call: TRBD1
v_call: TRBV5-1
cdr3_aa: CASSMTGGEAGELFF
cdr3_nt: TGCGCCAGCAGCATGACAGGGGGCGAGGCCGGGGAGCTGTTTTTT

j_call: TRBJ2-5
clone_size: NA
d_call: NA
v_call: TRBV18
cdr3_aa: CASSPARVVETQYF
cdr3_nt: TGTGCCAGCTCACCAGCCAGGGTGGTGGAGACCCAGTACTTC

j_call: TRBJ2-1
clone_size: few
d_call: NA
v_call: TRBV10-3
cdr3_aa: CAISGSNEQFF
cdr3_nt: TGTGCCATCAGTGGTAGCAATGAGCAGTTCTTC

j_call: TRBJ2-5
clone_size: NA
d_call: NA
v_call: TRBV27
cdr3_aa: CASRHTSGETQYF
cdr3_nt: TGTGCCAGCAGGCACACTAGTGGGGAGACCCAGTACTTC

j_call: TRBJ2-1
clone_size: NA
d_call: NA
v_call: TRBV7-9
cdr3_aa: CASSLALTSRPYNEQFF
cdr3_nt: TGTGCCAGCAGCTTAGCCCTGACTAGTAGACCTTACAATGAGCAGTTCTTC

j_call: TRBJ2-3
clone_size: few
d_call: NA
v_call: TRBV12-3/TRBV12-4
cdr3_aa: CASSLLSTQYF
cdr3_nt: TGTGCCAGCAGTTTATTAAGCACGCAGTATTTT

j_call: TRBJ1-4
clone_size: few
d_call: TRBD1
v_call: TRBV29-1
cdr3_aa: CSAGQGGEKLFF
cdr3_nt: TGCAGCGCGGGACAGGGGGGAGAAAAACTGTTTTTT

j_call: TRBJ2-4
clone_size: NA
d_call: NA
v_call: TRBV29-1
cdr3_aa: CSVVARSATKNIQYF
cdr3_nt: TGCAGCGTTGTCGCCAGGAGCGCGACCAAAAACATTCAGTACTTC

j_call: TRBJ1-5
clone_size: NA
d_call: NA
v_call: TRBV12-3/TRBV12-4
cdr3_aa: CASSPGTGINNQPQHF
cdr3_nt: TGTGCCAGCAGTCCAGGCACAGGAATAAACAATCAGCCCCAGCATTTT

j_call: TRBJ2-1
clone_size: NA
d_call: NA
v_call: TRBV24-1
cdr3_aa: CATSDAGGNNEQFF
cdr3_nt: TGTGCCACCAGTGACGCGGGTGGTAATAATGAGCAGTTCTTC

j_call: TRBJ2-3
clone_size: few
d_call: NA
v_call: TRBV12-3/TRBV12-4
cdr3_aa: CASRPDSTDTQYF
cdr3_nt: TGTGCCAGCAGACCGGACAGCACAGATACGCAGTATTTT

j_call: TRBJ2-5
clone_size: few
d_call: NA
v_call: TRBV29-1
cdr3_aa: CSVVGVGVRETQYF
cdr3_nt: TGCAGCGTTGTGGGGGTAGGGGTACGAGAGACCCAGTACTTC

j_call: TRBJ2-5
clone_size: NA
d_call: NA
v_call: TRBV15
cdr3_aa: CATSRGRPRTDQETQYF
cdr3_nt: TGTGCCACCAGCAGAGGCCGGCCTCGGACAGATCAAGAGACCCAGTACTTC